A selection of T cell receptor beta chains follows, all from one sample in a study of blood T cell repertoires in COVID-19. Clones were sequenced by immunoSEQ multiplex PCR, and TCRdb holds only the in-frame ones, with some missing. Of some 240,000 clones in the sample, about 81% were seen once. The sample comprised peripheral blood. Receptor source: a woman in her 70s with COVID-19, enrolled during active disease. The CDR3 runs from the conserved cysteine through the conserved F or W. The order of the fields is V gene, J gene, clone size, D gene, CDR3 protein, CDR3 DNA. A D gene is named only where the DNA matches it firmly. Not every row has a clone size; where given, it reads once, few, many or a size class.

>TRBV6-2/TRBV6-3|TRBJ2-3|-|TRBD2
CASSYSSREAGGMASTDTQYF
TGTGCCAGCAGTTACTCGAGCCGAGAGGCGGGAGGAATGGCGAGCACAGATACGCAGTATTTT
>TRBV5-6|TRBJ1-1|-|TRBD1
CASSLLGQGIRTEAFF
TGTGCCAGCAGCTTGTTGGGACAGGGGATAAGAACTGAAGCTTTCTTT
>TRBV15|TRBJ2-3|-|TRBD1
CATSSRGGQGSDTQYF
TGTGCCACCAGCAGCCGGGGGGGACAGGGGTCAGATACGCAGTATTTT
>TRBV9|TRBJ1-4|-|TRBD1
CASSVTGGGGEKLFF
TGTGCCAGCAGCGTTACAGGGGGTGGCGGTGAAAAACTGTTTTTT
>TRBV5-6|TRBJ1-2|few|TRBD1
CASSTTGGGHGYTF
TGTGCCAGCAGCACGACAGGGGGCGGGCATGGCTACACCTTC
>TRBV3-1/TRBV3-2|TRBJ2-3|-|-
CASSRAGRGGTDTQYF
TGTGCCAGCAGCAGAGCCGGGAGAGGTGGCACAGATACGCAGTATTTT
>TRBV28|TRBJ2-5|-|TRBD1
CASSTTDRWERTQYF
TGTGCCAGCAGTACAACGGACAGGTGGGAAAGGACCCAGTACTTC
>TRBV18|TRBJ2-7|-|TRBD2
CASSRTSGEGEQYF
TGTGCCAGCTCTCGGACTAGCGGGGAAGGCGAGCAGTACTTC
>TRBV5-1|TRBJ1-5|-|-
CASSFTAGLGPQHF
TGCGCCAGCAGCTTTACGGCGGGTCTAGGGCCCCAGCATTTT
>TRBV4-3|TRBJ2-7|-|-
CASSQETSYEQYF
TGCGCCAGCAGCCAAGAGACTAGTTACGAGCAGTACTTC
>TRBV6-1|TRBJ2-5|-|TRBD1
CASTGGSSETQYF
TGTGCCAGCACAGGGGGCAGTAGCGAGACCCAGTACTTC
>TRBV6-5|TRBJ2-3|-|-
CASSYSSATTQYF
TGTGCCAGCAGTTACTCGAGCGCGACTACGCAGTATTTT
>TRBV2|TRBJ1-2|-|-
CASSEALQRRPGPRPSNYGYTF
TGTGCCAGCAGTGAAGCCCTACAACGGAGGCCGGGCCCTAGGCCTTCTAACTATGGCTACACCTTC
>TRBV28|TRBJ1-2|-|-
CASSSGGTRGFLGGYTF
TGTGCCAGCAGTTCAGGCGGGACCCGTGGCTTTTTAGGTGGCTACACCTTC
>TRBV2|TRBJ2-7|-|TRBD1
CASGAGGIYEQYF
TGTGCCAGCGGGGCAGGGGGTATCTACGAGCAGTACTTC
>TRBV4-3|TRBJ2-1|-|TRBD2
CASSQAGLFAYNEQFF
TGCGCCAGCAGCCAAGCGGGACTATTCGCCTACAATGAGCAGTTCTTC
>TRBV5-5|TRBJ1-2|few|TRBD1
CASSERQGPVKGYTF
TGTGCCAGCAGCGAACGACAGGGGCCGGTGAAGGGCTACACCTTC